One and the same sample provided the 32 T cell receptor beta chains below, sequenced in a study of CD8 T cells in ankylosing spondylitis. One entry per CDR3 protein, called by TCRdb with MiXCR from the 5' RACE reads. The sample contains a few hundred thousand distinct CDR3 sequences, 6.5% to 10% of which appear only once. Study results and limitations: A motif in TCR beta, a set of roughly eight highly homologous variants, appeared characteristic of ankylosing spondylitis blood.

No antigen is known for these receptors. Sequencing was performed on blood, either unsorted or a sorted T cell fraction (not recorded which). These receptor sequences come from a male donor with ankylosing spondylitis.

The V gene is TRBV5-1, the J gene TRBJ2-1; D gene unclear. CDR1 is SGHRS, CDR2 YFSETQ, per germline. The CDR3 extends over 11 amino acids. Trimming left V 6 bases short and J 6 bases short, with 7 bases between. Here the CDR3 reads CASTRGNEQFF. The CDR3 bases are TGCGCCAGCACAAGAGGCAATGAGCAGTTCTTC.

The chain links TRBV18 to TRBJ2-1, with 12 bases matching TRBD2. J was trimmed by 5 bases and V by 3 bases; bases with no gene match: 5. Germline V gene data show CDR1 as KGHSH and CDR2 as LQKENI. The CDR3 is made up of 16 amino acids. The CDR3 bases are TGTGCCAGCTCACCGGGACTAGCGGGCCGGCACAATGAGCAGTTCTTC. Translation gives CASSPGLAGRHNEQFF.

This clonotype was observed at least ten times. The chain joins TRBV29-1 to TRBJ2-4; a possible D gene is TRBD2 (5 bases). Trimming took 7 bases from V and 1 from J, leaving 17 bases between them. CDR1 and CDR2 from the germline V gene are SQVTM and ANQGSEA. The CDR3 is 15 residues long. The CDR3, as DNA: TGCAGCGCCGTGGAGGCATCTACGGCCAAAAACATTCAGTACTTC. Its protein is CSAVEASTAKNIQYF. Full variable domain (rest looked up from reference TRBV29-1 and TRBJ2-4): SAVISQKPSRDICQRGTSLTIQCQVDSQVTMMFWYRQQPGQSLTLIATANQGSEATYESGFVIDKFPISRPNLTFSTLTVSNMSPEDSSIYLCSAVEASTAKNIQYFGAGTRLSVL.

The rearrangement links TRBV18 to TRBJ2-7; TRBD1 aligns across 8 bases. With V trimmed by 5 bases and J by 2 bases, 2 bases remained unmatched. The CDR3 covers 13 residues. CDR1 and CDR2 from the germline V gene are KGHSH and LQKENI. DNA of the CDR3: TGTGCCAGCTCAACACAGGGGGCCTACGAGCAGTACTTC. Translating it yields CASSTQGAYEQYF.

This clonotype was detected only a few times. The J gene is TRBJ2-2, the V gene TRBV18; D is uncertain. Looked up from germline, CDR1 is KGHSH and CDR2 is LQKENI. The CDR3 contains 12 residues. Trimming removed 4 bases from V and 6 bases from J, with 6 bases in between. For the CDR3, the DNA is TGTGCCAGCTCACAACGTGCCGGGGAGCTGTTTTTT. Its translation: CASSQRAGELFF.

This rearrangement joins TRBV7-2 to TRBJ2-1; TRBD2 agrees at 10 bases. V lost 5 bases, J lost 7 bases, and 8 bases stayed unmatched. This CDR3 has 15 residues. Germline assignment: CDR1 SGHTA and CDR2 FQGNSA. CDR3 protein: CASSGAGGPYNEQFF. CDR3 in DNA: TGTGCCAGCAGCGGAGCGGGAGGGCCGTATAATGAGCAGTTCTTC.

The chain combines TRBV7-9 with TRBJ2-3, with D possibly TRBD1 on 6 matching bases. The CDR3 length is 14 residues. Germline V CDR1 and CDR2: SEHNR, FQNEAQ (reference sequence). Trimming took off 4 bases at V and 14 bases at J, with 22 bases between the two ends. The CDR3 is CASSYDRLGSQWYF. The DNA of the CDR3 is TGTGCCAGCAGCTATGACAGGCTTGGTTCGCAGTGGTATTTT.

This clonotype has a handful of counts. The conserved phenylalanine or tryptophan is not found at the CDR3 terminus, so this likely reflects a read error. The genes are TRBV29-1 and TRBJ2-3, with 7 bases matching TRBD2. This CDR3 is 13 amino acids long. Germline V CDR1 and CDR2: SQVTM, ANQGSEA. The junction had 8 bases not matched to a gene; V was cut back by 7 bases and J by 4 bases. CDR3 nucleotide sequence: TGCAGCGCTCGGGAGGTCTCGGCAGATACGCAGTATTCT. It yields the protein CSAREVSADTQYS.

This clonotype was counted only a few times. The J gene is TRBJ1-1, the V gene TRBV28; TRBD1 might be the D (5 bases). Trimming took off 7 bases at V and 7 bases at J, with 19 bases between the two ends. The CDR3 is 14 amino acids. Germline assignment: CDR1 MDHEN and CDR2 SYDVKM. The CDR3 DNA sequence: TGTGCCAGCACCGCCTCAGGGCTTAATGGTGAAGCTTTCTTT. Translating gives CASTASGLNGEAFF.

J is TRBJ2-7 and V is TRBV20-1, with 7 bases aligning to TRBD2. The CDR3 totals 14 residues. Losses at the gene ends were 0 bases for V and 5 bases for J; bases not matched to a gene: 7. Germline V gene lookup returns CDR1 DFQATT and CDR2 SNEGSKA (reference sequence). The CDR3 nucleotides read TGCAGTGCTAGAGATGCGCGCGGGAGTAACGAGCAGTACTTC. Residues: CSARDARGSNEQYF.

The J gene is TRBJ1-5, the V gene TRBV28; a possible D gene is TRBD1 (5 bases). The CDR3 has 16 residues. Trimming removed 5 bases at V and 6 bases at J, with 20 bases between. CDR1 and CDR2 (germline): MDHEN, SYDVKM. The CDR3 nucleotides are TGTGCCAGCAGTAGGGCGGGGGGGGATAGTCGTCAGCCCCAGCATTTT. Protein: CASSRAGGDSRQPQHF.

The rearrangement links TRBV5-1 to TRBJ2-1, with 9 bases lining up with TRBD1. Germline CDR1 SGHRS, CDR2 YFSETQ. J lost 6 bases, V lost 3 bases, and 4 bases had no gene match. This CDR3 is built from 14 residues. The CDR3 coding sequence is TGCGCCAGCAGCTCGACAGGGGGAACCAATGAGCAGTTCTTC. Amino acid sequence: CASSSTGGTNEQFF.

The V gene is TRBV7-2, the J gene TRBJ1-5; D ambiguous. V was trimmed by 1 base and J by 0 bases, leaving 7 bases between them. The CDR3 spans 15 residues. The germline gives CDR1 SGHTA, CDR2 FQGNSA. The CDR3 protein is CASSLELHSNQPQHF. Written as DNA, the CDR3 is TGTGCCAGCAGCTTAGAGCTTCATAGCAATCAGCCCCAGCATTTT.

The chain uses TRBV28 and TRBJ1-3; TRBD1 matches at 8 bases. CDR3 length: 15 amino acids. V lost 3 bases and J lost 3; bases outside the gene matches: 4. Germline V lookup: CDR1 MDHEN, CDR2 SYDVKM. CDR3 residues: CASSFPDRGGNTIYF. CDR3 DNA sequence: TGTGCCAGCAGTTTCCCCGACAGGGGTGGAAACACCATATATTTT.

This clonotype was picked up a small number of times. CDR3 sequence: CATQSGRNTGELFF. CDR3 sequence (DNA): TGTGCCACCCAGAGCGGGAGGAACACCGGGGAGCTGTTTTTT. The rearrangement links TRBV6-4 to TRBJ2-2; 8 nucleotides align to TRBD2. This CDR3 contains 14 residues. Germline V gene lookup returns CDR1 MRHNA and CDR2 SNTAGT. Trimming removed 10 bases from V and 1 base from J; junction bases left unmatched: 5.

This clonotype was detected a few times. CDR3 sequence reads: CSASMWGTNTEAFF. The CDR3, as DNA: TGCAGTGCCAGCATGTGGGGAACGAACACTGAAGCTTTCTTT. The chain is built from TRBV20-1 and TRBJ1-1; D gene uncertain. Germline V gene lookup returns CDR1 DFQATT and CDR2 SNEGSKA (reference sequence). The CDR3 runs 14 residues. Trimming cost V 6 bases and J 1 base, with 15 bases left between them.

The CDR3 is CASSLVAGSSNQPQHF. The CDR3 DNA sequence: TGTGCCAGCAGCTTGGTGGCAGGGTCGAGCAATCAGCCCCAGCATTTT. The gene calls are TRBV5-5 and TRBJ1-5, with TRBD1 as a possible D gene (5 bases). V was trimmed by 0 bases and J by 1 base, leaving 11 bases between them. The germline V gene encodes CDR1 SGHKS and CDR2 YYEKEE (reference sequence). The length of the CDR3 is 16 residues. The full variable domain, its missing parts supplied by reference TRBV5-5 and TRBJ1-5, is DAGVTQSPTHLIKTRGQQVTLRCSPISGHKSVSWYQQVLGQGPQFIFQYYEKEERGRGNFPDRFSARQFPNYSSELNVNALLLGDSALYLCASSLVAGSSNQPQHFGDGTRLSIL.

The rearrangement links TRBV5-1 to TRBJ2-5; 7 nucleotides match TRBD2. Germline V gives CDR1 SGHRS, CDR2 YFSETQ. This CDR3 spans 13 amino acids. The ends lost 3 bases at V and 4 bases at J; junction bases unmatched: 3. Written as DNA, the CDR3 is TGCGCCAGCAGCTGGGAGGGGAGAGAGACCCAGTACTTC. Its protein is CASSWEGRETQYF.

Only a few counts were recorded for this clonotype. V and J are TRBV7-6 and TRBJ1-1; 7 bases align to TRBD1. V was pared by 3 bases and J by 4 bases, with 5 bases of the junction left unmatched. Germline values: CDR1 SGHVS, CDR2 FNYEAQ. The CDR3 contains 14 residues. DNA for the CDR3: TGTGCCAGCAGCTTCTCTGACAGGGCCACTGAAGCTTTCTTT. Its protein is CASSFSDRATEAFF.

At least ten counts were recorded for this clonotype. The chain carries TRBV5-1 and TRBJ1-1; perhaps TRBD1 as D (6 bases). The CDR3 is made up of 15 amino acids. The germline gives CDR1 SGHRS, CDR2 YFSETQ. Trimming cost V 0 bases and J 5 bases, with 14 bases left between them. CDR3 nucleotide sequence: TGCGCCAGCAGCTTGGCCAACAGGGCTGAAACTGAAGCTTTCTTT. Translated, it gives CASSLANRAETEAFF.

This clonotype was counted at least ten times. V usage is TRBV12-3 or TRBV12-4 and J usage is TRBJ2-4; maybe TRBD1 (6 bases). Trimming left V 5 bases short and J 0 bases short, with 14 bases between. The length of the CDR3 is 16 residues. In DNA, the CDR3 is TGTGCCAGCAGTCCGACAGGTTCTCTAGCCAAAAACATTCAGTACTTC. Encoded protein: CASSPTGSLAKNIQYF.

The V call is TRBV12-3 or TRBV12-4, the J call TRBJ1-5, with D possibly TRBD1 on 6 matching bases. Trimming stripped 3 bases from V and 2 bases from J, with 14 bases between. The CDR3 is 16 amino acids. CDR3 DNA sequence: TGTGCCAGCAGTTTTCCGGGGGCGATAGGCAATCAGCCCCAGCATTTT. This translates into CASSFPGAIGNQPQHF.

V and J are TRBV6-1 and TRBJ2-4; D is undetermined. Germline lookup yields CDR1 MNHNS and CDR2 SASEGT. The V gene lost 4 bases and the J gene lost 8 bases, with 21 bases spanning the gap. This CDR3 has 16 amino acids. The CDR3 here is CASSGAAAPSRDIQYF. CDR3 nucleotides: TGTGCCAGCAGTGGGGCGGCGGCCCCCTCCCGGGACATTCAGTACTTC.

This clonotype was recorded a few times. The J gene is TRBJ1-1, the V gene TRBV20-1; possibly TRBD1 for D (6 bases). The CDR3 is 15 residues long. V gave up 2 bases and J gave up 2 bases, with 15 bases separating them. Germline-derived CDR1 and CDR2 are DFQATT and SNEGSKA (reference sequence). The CDR3 coding sequence is TGCAGTGCTAGACCGCGTGGGGGGGCAAACACTGAAGCTTTCTTT. It encodes CSARPRGGANTEAFF.

This clonotype was picked up many times. The J gene is TRBJ2-5, the V gene TRBV5-1; TRBD1 agrees at 7 bases. CDR3 size: 17 residues. CDR1 is SGHRS, CDR2 YFSETQ, per germline. Trimming cost V 2 bases and J 0 bases; bases outside gene matches: 10. The CDR3 region is CASSFPPGQANQETQYF. CDR3 coding DNA: TGCGCCAGCAGCTTCCCCCCTGGACAGGCGAACCAAGAGACCCAGTACTTC.

The J gene is TRBJ2-5, the V gene TRBV28, with D hard to call. CDR1 and CDR2 (germline): MDHEN, SYDVKM. The CDR3 is 15 amino acids. V was clipped by 3 bases and J by 2 bases, with 13 bases between them. CDR3: CASSFPQLGQETQYF. DNA of the CDR3: TGTGCCAGCAGTTTCCCCCAGCTGGGGCAAGAGACCCAGTACTTC.

This clonotype was observed a handful of times. The chain carries TRBV5-5 and TRBJ2-7, with unresolved D. The CDR3 has 14 amino acids. Germline CDR1 SGHKS, CDR2 YYEKEE (reference sequence). V lost 4 bases, J lost 3 bases, and 14 bases lay in between. The CDR3 DNA is TGTGCCAGCAGCCCGGTTTCCTCATTCTACGAGCAGTACTTC. Translating gives CASSPVSSFYEQYF.

This clonotype has just a few counts. The rearrangement links TRBV5-1 to TRBJ2-1, with D perhaps matching TRBD2 (6 bases). Trimming took 0 bases from V and 0 from J, leaving 7 bases between them. The CDR3 extends over 15 amino acids. Germline CDR1 and CDR2: SGHRS and YFSETQ. CDR3 nucleotides: TGCGCCAGCAGCTTGGCGGGACTCTCCTACAATGAGCAGTTCTTC. Protein sequence: CASSLAGLSYNEQFF. The full variable domain, with the rest looked up from reference TRBV5-1 and TRBJ2-1, is KAGVTQTPRYLIKTRGQQVTLSCSPISGHRSVSWYQQTPGQGLQFLFEYFSETQRNKGNFPGRFSGRQFSNSRSEMNVSTLELGDSALYLCASSLAGLSYNEQFFGPGTRLTVL.

This clonotype was observed at least ten times. This sequence joins TRBV7-2 and TRBJ2-1, with TRBD2 matching 7 bases. CDR1 and CDR2 from the germline V gene are SGHTA and FQGNSA. J lost 13 bases, V lost 4 bases, and 10 bases had no gene match. There are 13 residues in the CDR3. CDR3 region: CASSSSISSGQFF. For the CDR3, the DNA is TGTGCCAGCAGCTCGTCCATCTCTAGCGGACAGTTCTTC.

This rearrangement joins TRBV20-1 to TRBJ2-1; 9 bases map to TRBD2. J gave up 7 bases and V 4 bases, and 11 bases lay outside the gene matches. CDR1 DFQATT and CDR2 SNEGSKA come from the germline V gene (reference sequence). The CDR3 has 15 residues. The CDR3 sequence: CSANPLAGTENEQFF. The CDR3 DNA reads TGCAGTGCTAACCCTCTAGCGGGAACGGAGAATGAGCAGTTCTTC.

This clonotype was observed many times. The chain combines TRBV28 with TRBJ2-1; 11 positions match TRBD2. This CDR3 has 15 residues. V trimming: 3 bases; J trimming: 9 bases; junction bases outside the gene matches: 7. Germline CDR1 is MDHEN and CDR2 is SYDVKM. CDR3 sequence reads: CASSFLAGGPGEQFF. The CDR3 DNA is TGTGCCAGCAGTTTCTTAGCGGGAGGGCCTGGTGAGCAGTTCTTC.

The chain couples TRBV7-9 to TRBJ2-2, with D uncertain. V lost 4 bases and J lost 3, with 12 bases in between. This CDR3 spans 15 amino acids. Germline V gene data show CDR1 as SEHNR and CDR2 as FQNEAQ (reference sequence). The CDR3 DNA reads as TGTGCCAGCAGCTCAGTTCTGCCGGACACCGGGGAGCTGTTTTTT. Protein: CASSSVLPDTGELFF.